This paragraph reports one TCR beta chain. Its antigen is not identified. Study-wide points: The TCR gene usage of tumor memory CD4+ T cells clustered together with blood and lymph node memory CD4+ cells and with lymph node naive CD4+ cells. Greatest tumor Treg TCR overlap was with tumor naive CD4+ cells.

Germline-derived CDR1 and CDR2 are SGHDT and YYEEEE. The CDR3 sequence is 18 residues long. Between the trimmed V and J ends, which lost 0 bases and 3 bases, there was a span of 22 bases. One entry per CDR3 protein, called by TCRdb with MiXCR from the 5' RACE reads. The sample records about 43,000 distinct CDR3 sequences, over 25% being singletons. Sequenced: memory CD4+ T cells sorted from a lymph node. Subset described: memory CD4+ T cells, CD4+CD45RO+CD25-. The chain links TRBV5-6 to TRBJ2-7, with D possibly TRBD1 on 6 matching bases. The receptor was isolated from a female donor with breast cancer. The CDR3 bases are TGTGCCAGCAGCTTGGCGGACAGCGACAAGGATCTGGACTACGAGCAGTACTTC. It translates to CASSLADSDKDLDYEQYF. Complete variable domain (other parts from reference TRBV5-6 and TRBJ2-7): DAGVTQSPTHLIKTRGQQVTLRCSPKSGHDTVSWYQQALGQGPQFIFQYYEEEERQRGNFPDRFSGHQFPNYSSELNVNALLLGDSALYLCASSLADSDKDLDYEQYFGPGTRLTVT.